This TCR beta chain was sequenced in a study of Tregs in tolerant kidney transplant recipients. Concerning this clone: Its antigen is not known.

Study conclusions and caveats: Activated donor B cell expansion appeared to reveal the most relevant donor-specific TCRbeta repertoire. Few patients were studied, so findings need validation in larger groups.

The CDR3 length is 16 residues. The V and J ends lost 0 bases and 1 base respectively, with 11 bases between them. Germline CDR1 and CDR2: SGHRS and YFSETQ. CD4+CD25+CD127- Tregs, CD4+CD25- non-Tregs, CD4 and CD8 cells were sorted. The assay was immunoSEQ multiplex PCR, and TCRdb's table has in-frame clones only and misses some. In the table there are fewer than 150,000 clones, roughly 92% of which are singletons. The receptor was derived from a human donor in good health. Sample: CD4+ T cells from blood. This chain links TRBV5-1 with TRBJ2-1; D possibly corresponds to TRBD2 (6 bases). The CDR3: CASSLDGGSSYNEQFF. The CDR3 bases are TGCGCCAGCAGCTTGGACGGAGGGTCGTCCTACAATGAGCAGTTCTTC.